This T cell receptor (beta chain) was documented in a study of T cell responses to AZD1222 COVID-19 vaccine. Study findings and constraints: Donors skewed white British and female; clonal diversity was possibly underestimated.

The assay was immunoSEQ multiplex PCR, and TCRdb's table has in-frame clones only and misses some. Of 120,000 to 150,000 clones in the sample, around 89% are singletons; the top ten hold 3.1%. Of note for this clone: As yet, its antigen is unknown.

Germline loops: CDR1 SGDLS, CDR2 YYNGEE. V dropped 4 bases and J dropped 3; count of bases not matched to a gene: 9. This CDR3 spans 15 amino acids. The sequenced sample was peripheral blood, obtained 28 days after the second AZD1222 dose. This TCR derives from an adult who received the AZD1222 COVID-19 vaccine. The V and J genes are TRBV9 and TRBJ1-2, with 7 bases lining up with TRBD1. This CDR3 is CASSPIPGTDYGYTF. The CDR3 coding sequence is TGTGCCAGCAGCCCGATCCCCGGGACAGACTATGGCTACACCTTC.